Included here is one T cell receptor (beta chain) sequence, with context. Trimming removed 6 bases at V and 6 bases at J, with 23 bases between. Germline CDR1 is MNHEY and CDR2 is SMNVEV (reference sequence). The length of the CDR3 is 16 residues. These data originate in a study of blood T cell repertoires in COVID-19. Study overall: There were acute and convalescent COVID-19 samples, and they came from the United States, Italy and Spain. Sources were T cells, B-cell-depleted T cells, or PBMCs; the material itself was cDNA or gDNA.

Source study methods: Estimates of nucleated cell counts were drawn from the amplification of reference gene primers. Measured with immunoSEQ multiplex PCR; TCRdb has only the in-frame clones, and not every one. V, J and clone size are taken as reported in that table, and D and trimming were inferred from the DNA itself. The table records 8,000 to 10,000 clones, around three quarters of them present only once. The receptor comes from a human donor in a cohort sampled during active COVID-19. What was sequenced was peripheral blood. The chain uses TRBV27 and TRBJ1-2; D is perhaps TRBD1 (5 bases). CDR3 region: CASSPSWTSPIDGYTF. In DNA form, the CDR3 reads TGTGCCAGCAGCCCTAGTTGGACAAGCCCCATTGATGGCTACACCTTC.